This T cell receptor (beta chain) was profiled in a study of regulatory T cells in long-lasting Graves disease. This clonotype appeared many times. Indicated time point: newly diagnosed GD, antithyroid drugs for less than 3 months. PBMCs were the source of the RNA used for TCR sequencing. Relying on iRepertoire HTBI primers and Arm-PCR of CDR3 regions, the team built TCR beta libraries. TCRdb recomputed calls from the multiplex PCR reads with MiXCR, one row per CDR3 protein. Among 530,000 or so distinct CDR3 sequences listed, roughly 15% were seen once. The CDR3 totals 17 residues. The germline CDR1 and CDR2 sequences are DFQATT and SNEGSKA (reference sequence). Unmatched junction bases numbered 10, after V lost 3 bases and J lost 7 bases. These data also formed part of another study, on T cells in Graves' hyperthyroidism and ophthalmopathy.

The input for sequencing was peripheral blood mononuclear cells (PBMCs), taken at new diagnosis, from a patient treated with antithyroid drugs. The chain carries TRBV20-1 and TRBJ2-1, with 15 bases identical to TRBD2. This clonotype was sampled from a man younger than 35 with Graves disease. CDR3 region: CSARGLAGGGVSNEQFF. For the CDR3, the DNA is TGCAGTGCTAGGGGACTAGCGGGAGGTGGTGTTAGTAATGAGCAGTTCTTC.